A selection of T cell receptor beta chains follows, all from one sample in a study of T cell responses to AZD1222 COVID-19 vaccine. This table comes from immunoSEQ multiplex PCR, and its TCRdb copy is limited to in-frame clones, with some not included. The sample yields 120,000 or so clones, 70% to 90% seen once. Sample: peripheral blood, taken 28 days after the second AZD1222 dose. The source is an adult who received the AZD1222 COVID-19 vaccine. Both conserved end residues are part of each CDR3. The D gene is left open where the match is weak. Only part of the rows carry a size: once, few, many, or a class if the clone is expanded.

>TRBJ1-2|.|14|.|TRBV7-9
TGTGCCAGCAGCTTAGGGACAGTGAACTATGGCTACACCTTC
CASSLGTVNYGYTF
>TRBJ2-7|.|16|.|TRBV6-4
TGTGCCAGCAGTGATCCACAAAACGACCGGGAGTACGAGCAGTACTTC
CASSDPQNDREYEQYF
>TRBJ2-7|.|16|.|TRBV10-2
TGCGCCAGCAGTGCCGTCAGGAAGGCGGGGTCCTACGAGCAGTACTTC
CASSAVRKAGSYEQYF
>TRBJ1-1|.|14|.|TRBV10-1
TGCGCCAGCAGTGAGGGGTACGGGAACACTGAAGCTTTCTTT
CASSEGYGNTEAFF
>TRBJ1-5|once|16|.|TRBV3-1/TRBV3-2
TGTGCCAGCAGCCTAACAGCGGCGGGACCGGGTCAGCCCCAGCATTTT
CASSLTAAGPGQPQHF
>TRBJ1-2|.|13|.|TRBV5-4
TGTGCCAGCAGCTGGGGCCTGCTGGATGGCTACACCTTC
CASSWGLLDGYTF
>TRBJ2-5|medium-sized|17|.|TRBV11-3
TGTGCCAGCAGCTTAAAGTGGAGGGCCCATGGGAGGGAGACCCAGTACTTC
CASSLKWRAHGRETQYF
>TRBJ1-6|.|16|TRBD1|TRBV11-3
TGTGCCAGCAGCCGTGGACAGGGAACTTTTAATTCACCCCTCCACTTT
CASSRGQGTFNSPLHF
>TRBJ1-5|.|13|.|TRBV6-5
TGTGCCAGCAGGGGCCAGGGCAATCAGCCCCAGCATTTT
CASRGQGNQPQHF
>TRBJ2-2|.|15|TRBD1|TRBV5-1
TGCGCCAGCAGCCCAACAGGGGATGCCGGCGGGGAGCTGTTTTTT
CASSPTGDAGGELFF
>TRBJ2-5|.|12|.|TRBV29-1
TGCAGCGTTGGTAGCGGAGGAGAGACCCAGTACTTC
CSVGSGGETQYF
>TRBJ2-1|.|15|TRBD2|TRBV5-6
TGTGCCAGCAGCTCCGAGCGGGAGGGCCGTTGGGTGCAGTTCTTC
CASSSEREGRWVQFF
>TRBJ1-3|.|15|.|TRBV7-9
TGTGCCAGCAGCCCGGGACTTAAAATAGGAAACACCATATATTTT
CASSPGLKIGNTIYF
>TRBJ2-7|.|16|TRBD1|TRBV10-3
TGTGCCATCAGTGAGTCTTCGGGACAGGGGGCGGGAGAGCAGTACTTC
CAISESSGQGAGEQYF
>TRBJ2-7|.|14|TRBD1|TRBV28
TGTGCCAGCACCTCTGGGGGACAGGGTGGCGAGCAGTACTTC
CASTSGGQGGEQYF
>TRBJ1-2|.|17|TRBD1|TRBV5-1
TGCGCCAGCAGCTTGGCCCAGGGACAGCTTCACAACTATGGCTACACCTTC
CASSLAQGQLHNYGYTF
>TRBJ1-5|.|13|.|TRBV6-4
TGTGCCAGGACCGATTCTATCAATCAGCCCCAGCATTTT
CARTDSINQPQHF
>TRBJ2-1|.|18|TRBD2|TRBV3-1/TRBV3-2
TGTGCCAGCAGCCAAGATCATCAGTTGGCTAGCGGGGGCAATGAGCAGTTCTTC
CASSQDHQLASGGNEQFF
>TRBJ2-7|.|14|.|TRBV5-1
TGCGCCAGCAGCTTGGATTTGGTGGCTTACGAGCAGTACTTC
CASSLDLVAYEQYF
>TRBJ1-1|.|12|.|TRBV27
TGTGCCAGCCAGACGGGGAACACTGAAGCTTTCTTT
CASQTGNTEAFF
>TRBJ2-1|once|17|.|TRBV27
TGTGCCACCACGTGGTTAGGGACGGGATCCATGACAAATGAGCAGTTCTTC
CATTWLGTGSMTNEQFF
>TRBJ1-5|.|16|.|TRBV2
TGTGCCAGCAGTGAAAATCCGACAGGTCGGAATCAGCCCCAGCATTTT
CASSENPTGRNQPQHF
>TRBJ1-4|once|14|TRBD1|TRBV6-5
TGTGCCAGCAGCACGGACAGGTCGTCTGAAAAACTGTTTTTT
CASSTDRSSEKLFF
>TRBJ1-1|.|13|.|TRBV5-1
TGCGCCAGCAGCTTGAGAGGGTACACTGAAGCTTTCTTT
CASSLRGYTEAFF
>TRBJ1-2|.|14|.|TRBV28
TGTGCCAGCAGTCTCCTGGGACCTCACTATGGCTACACCTTC
CASSLLGPHYGYTF
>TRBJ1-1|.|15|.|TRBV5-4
TGTGCCAGCAGCTTGTTCGGCAGGGGAGGGACTGAAGCTTTCTTT
CASSLFGRGGTEAFF
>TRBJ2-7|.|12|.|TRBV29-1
TGCAGCGTTGAAGGACAGACCTACGAGCAGTACTTC
CSVEGQTYEQYF
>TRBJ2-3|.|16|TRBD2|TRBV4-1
TGCGCCAGCAGCCAAGATCGGGTAGCGGGATCGGATACGCAGTATTTT
CASSQDRVAGSDTQYF
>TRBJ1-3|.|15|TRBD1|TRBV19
TGTGCCAGTAATAAGGGACAGACACGTGGAAACACCATATATTTT
CASNKGQTRGNTIYF
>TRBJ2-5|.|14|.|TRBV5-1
TGCGCCAGCAGCTTGGAGGCAGGACTCGGGGCCCAGTACTTC
CASSLEAGLGAQYF
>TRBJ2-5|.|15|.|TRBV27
TGTGCCAGCAGCGAGAAAGGGACCTACGGGGAGACCCAGTACTTC
CASSEKGTYGETQYF
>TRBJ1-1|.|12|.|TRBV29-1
TGCAGCGTTGAACAGGAGGAGGGTGCGGCTTTCTTT
CSVEQEEGAAFF
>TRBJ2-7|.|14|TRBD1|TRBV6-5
TGTGCCAGCAGTTTTACAGGGGGACCCTACGAGCAGTACTTC
CASSFTGGPYEQYF
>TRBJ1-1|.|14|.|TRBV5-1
TGCGCCAGCAGCTCGGGAGGTTGGAACACTGAAGCTTTCTTT
CASSSGGWNTEAFF
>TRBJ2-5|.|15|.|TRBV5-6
TGTGCCAGCAGCACCCCTTCTCGACCGCAAGAGACCCAGTACTTC
CASSTPSRPQETQYF
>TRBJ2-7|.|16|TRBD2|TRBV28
TGTGCCAGCAGTTTATGGGCTAGCGGGCGTTCGCACGAGCAGTACTTC
CASSLWASGRSHEQYF
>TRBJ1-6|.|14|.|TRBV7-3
TGTGCCACCGGGCCGCCGGGGTCGAATTCACCCCTCCACTTT
CATGPPGSNSPLHF
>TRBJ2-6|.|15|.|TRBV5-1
TGCGCCAGCAGCTTTTTCGGGACTGGGGCCAACGTCCTGACTTTC
CASSFFGTGANVLTF
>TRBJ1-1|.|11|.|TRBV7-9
TGTGCCAGCAGCTTAAGGCGTGAAGCTTTCTTT
CASSLRREAFF
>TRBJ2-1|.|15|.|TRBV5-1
TGCGCCAGCAGCTTGGACACCGGCTCCTACAATGAGCAGTTCTTC
CASSLDTGSYNEQFF
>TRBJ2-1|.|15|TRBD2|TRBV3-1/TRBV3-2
TGTGCCAGCAGCCCTATAGCGGGAGTCATACATGAGCAGTTCTTC
CASSPIAGVIHEQFF
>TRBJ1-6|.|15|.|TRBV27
TGTGCCAGCACCCCTGCCAGGGGTAGTAATTCACCCCTCCACTTT
CASTPARGSNSPLHF
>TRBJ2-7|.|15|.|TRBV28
TGTGCCAGCAGCCCCTCCGGGACCCCCTCCTACGAGCAGTACTTC
CASSPSGTPSYEQYF
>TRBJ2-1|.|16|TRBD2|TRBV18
TGTGCCAGCTCAGCCGCGGGACTAGCGGGCGGGAATGAGCAGTTCTTC
CASSAAGLAGGNEQFF
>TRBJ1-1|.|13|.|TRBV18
TGTGCCAGCTCGTTTCAGGTGAACACTGAAGCTTTCTTT
CASSFQVNTEAFF
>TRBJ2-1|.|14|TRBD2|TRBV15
TGTGCCACCAGCAGATTCCTGGGGGGGACGCTGCAGTTCTTC
CATSRFLGGTLQFF
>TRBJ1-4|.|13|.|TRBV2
TGTGCCAGCAGTTCCCAGGGGAGGGAAAAACTGTTTTTT
CASSSQGREKLFF
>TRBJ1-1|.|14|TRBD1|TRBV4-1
TGCGCCAGCAGCCAATGGACAGGGGACACTGAAGCTTTCTTT
CASSQWTGDTEAFF
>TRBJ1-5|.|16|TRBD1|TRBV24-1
TGTGCCACCAGTGATCCGGACAGGGGGAGCAATCAGCCCCAGCATTTT
CATSDPDRGSNQPQHF
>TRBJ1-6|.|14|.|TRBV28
TGTGCCAGCAGGCCGGGGGGCACGAATTCACCCCTCCACTTT
CASRPGGTNSPLHF
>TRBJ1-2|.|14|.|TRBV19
TGTGCCAGTAGTATATTGGGGCAGGACTATGGCTACACCTTC
CASSILGQDYGYTF
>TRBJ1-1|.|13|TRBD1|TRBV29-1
TGCAGCGTCCGAACAGGGGATCGAACTGAAGCTTTCTTT
CSVRTGDRTEAFF
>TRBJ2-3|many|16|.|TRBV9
TGTGCCAGCAGCGTAGGTTGGGGCAGGGGCACAGATACGCAGTATTTT
CASSVGWGRGTDTQYF